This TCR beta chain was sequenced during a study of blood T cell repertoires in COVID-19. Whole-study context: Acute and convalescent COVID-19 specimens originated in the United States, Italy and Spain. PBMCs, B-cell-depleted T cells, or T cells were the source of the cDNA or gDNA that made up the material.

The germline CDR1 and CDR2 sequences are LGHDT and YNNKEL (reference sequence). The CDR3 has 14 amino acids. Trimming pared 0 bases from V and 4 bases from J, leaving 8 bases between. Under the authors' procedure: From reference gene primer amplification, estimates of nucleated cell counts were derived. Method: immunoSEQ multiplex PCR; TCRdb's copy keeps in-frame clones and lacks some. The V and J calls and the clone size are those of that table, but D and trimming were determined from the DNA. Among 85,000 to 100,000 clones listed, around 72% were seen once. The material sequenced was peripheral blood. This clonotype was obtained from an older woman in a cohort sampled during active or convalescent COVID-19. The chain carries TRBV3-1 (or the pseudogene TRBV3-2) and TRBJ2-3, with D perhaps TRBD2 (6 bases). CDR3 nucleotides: TGTGCCAGCAGCCAAGATTGGGGGGCAGATACGCAGTATTTT. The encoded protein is CASSQDWGADTQYF.